Listed below are T cell receptor beta chains from one sample, sequenced in a study of Graves' ophthalmopathy and Graves' hyperthyroidism. MiXCR, applied by TCRdb to the multiplex PCR reads, yields one record per CDR3 protein. The sample carries around 1,200,000 distinct CDR3 sequences, roughly two fifths recorded once. The sample consisted of peripheral blood or thyroid tissue (not recorded which). These receptors were collected from an adult man with Graves' hyperthyroidism. CDR3s leave out the opening cysteine and the closing phenylalanine or tryptophan. Each record gives: V gene, CDR3 protein.

TRBV7-2 | ASGGGTTYEQY
TRBV7-2 | ASSLGGSLPIPYEQY
TRBV6-2/TRBV6-3 | ASSYPSGLPQY
TRBV7-8 | ASSLRAESNEKLF
TRBV2 | ASSALSSGNTIY
TRBV12-3/TRBV12-4 | ASSIAPGLKLF
TRBV20-1 | SASTERISGELF
TRBV25-1 | ASSDRAGSGSSSYEQY
TRBV12-3/TRBV12-4 | ASSTRTGTGSPLH
TRBV6-6 | ASSEYGQAANYGYT
TRBV10-3 | AISRGTDTQY
TRBV20-1 | SATQDRDNSPLH
TRBV12-3/TRBV12-4 | ASSPGATGSGANVLT
TRBV29-1 | SVETREFGEKLF
TRBV5-1 | ASSFYRGSYEQY
TRBV9 | ASSPISGNTIY
TRBV10-3 | AITGTDSSPLH
TRBV5-1 | ASSREGGEQY
TRBV3-1 | ASSHRTGIYGYT
TRBV12-3/TRBV12-4 | ASSLASAGGPYEQY
TRBV19 | ASSIPGQGVSPLH
TRBV20-1 | SLSSGSVTGELF
TRBV29-1 | SVEDRGGEKLF
TRBV19 | ASSTRTGGGYGYT
TRBV6-6 | ASSYSRGTGDQPQH
TRBV5-6 | AVLSGHYGHT
TRBV5-1 | ASSSIAGTGTYGYT
TRBV10-3 | ASSSTGTGLSPLH
TRBV5-1 | ASSSGLAGEGTGELF
TRBV5-1 | ASSHAGTGGQY
TRBV20-1 | SARDFGTGGPNEQY
TRBV6-6 | ASRGNRELDNGYT
TRBV7-9 | ASSLGGVGYT